This T cell receptor beta chain was sequenced during a study of T cells after yellow fever vaccination. General study results and limits: Most clones from primary vaccination were detected again post-booster (about 96% CD4, 88% CD8).

TCRdb processed the 5' RACE reads anew with MiXCR; each CDR3 protein has one entry. The table lists almost 600,000 distinct CDR3 sequences, approximately 13% of them singletons. Details on this clonotype: Its antigen is not identified.

Germline V gives CDR1 MNHEY, CDR2 SVGEGT. V shed 4 bases and J shed 10 bases, with 8 bases lying between them. This CDR3 has 11 amino acids. The rearrangement uses TRBV6-2 or TRBV6-3 and TRBJ2-1; tentatively, D is TRBD1 (5 bases). The sequence was collected from a man between 25 and 39 years old who received the YFV17D yellow fever vaccine. The input for sequencing was PBMCs, taken on the day of the yellow fever booster vaccination. The CDR3 sequence is CASSSSGEQFF. The DNA for the CDR3 is TGTGCCAGCAGTTCCTCAGGGGAGCAGTTCTTC.